This entry is about one T cell receptor beta chain. Its antigen is not known. Researchers ran the PCR with 60 Vbeta and 13 Jbeta primers. The repertoire was sequenced with immunoSEQ multiplex PCR; TCRdb's copy has only in-frame clones and lacks some. Of hundreds of thousands of clones in the sample, more than 75% were seen once. The data were taken from a study of cytomegalovirus exposure and HLA in healthy donors. Regarding the study as a whole: Upon later analysis, HLA-associated TCR beta chains proved more clonally expanded than other, equally common chains. It was 150 to 200 TCR beta chains that were listed as cytomegalovirus-associated.

Sequencing was done on a sample of PBMCs. The clonotype originates from a man aged 40-49 years in good health and CMV-seropositive.

CDR3: CASSLVTGKNTEAFF. For the CDR3, the DNA is TGTGCCAGCAGTTTAGTTACAGGGAAAAACACTGAAGCTTTCTTT. J is TRBJ1-1 and V is TRBV28; possible D gene TRBD1, 6 bases. The CDR3 contains 15 residues. V gave up 2 bases and J gave up 2 bases, with 12 bases separating them. The germline CDR1 and CDR2 sequences are MDHEN and SYDVKM.